Below, one T cell receptor beta chain is given with its context. What it recognizes is unknown. Each TCR beta cDNA library carried unique molecular identifiers. Researchers reported some 500,000 cDNA molecules coming from 1 to 10 million T cells. TCRdb redid the calling of the PCR reads with MiXCR, one entry per CDR3 protein. The data contain hundreds of thousands of distinct CDR3 sequences, 30% to 45% of them singletons. This entry comes from a study of post-analysis software for immune sequencing data. General observations from the study: A handful of TRBV segments (TRBV5-6, TRBV5-1 and TRBV20-1 among them) occurred more frequently in patients than in controls.

The CDR3 is 15 amino acids. Trimming removed 5 bases at V and 2 bases at J, with 14 bases between. The V gene's germline CDR1 is SGHAT and CDR2 FQNNGV. The sequenced sample consisted of blood. The source of this sequence is a girl aged 10 to 17 with multiple sclerosis. The V gene is TRBV11-2, the J gene TRBJ2-3; D might be TRBD2 (6 bases). For the CDR3, the DNA is TGTGCCAGCAGCCCCCGGGGGTCCGACACAGATACGCAGTATTTT. Translation: CASSPRGSDTDTQYF.